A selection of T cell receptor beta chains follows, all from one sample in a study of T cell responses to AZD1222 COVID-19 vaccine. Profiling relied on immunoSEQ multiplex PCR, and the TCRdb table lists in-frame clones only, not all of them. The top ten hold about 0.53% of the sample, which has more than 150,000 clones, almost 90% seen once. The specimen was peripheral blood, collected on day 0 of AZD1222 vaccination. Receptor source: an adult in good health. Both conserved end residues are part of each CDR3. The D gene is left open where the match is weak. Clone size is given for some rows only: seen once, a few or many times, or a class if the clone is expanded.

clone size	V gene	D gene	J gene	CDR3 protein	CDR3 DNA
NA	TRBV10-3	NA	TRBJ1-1	CAIRKTVNTEAFF	TGTGCCATCAGGAAGACAGTGAACACTGAAGCTTTCTTT
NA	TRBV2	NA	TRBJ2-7	CASSLGPGEQYF	TGTGCCAGCAGCCTGGGGCCGGGCGAGCAGTACTTC
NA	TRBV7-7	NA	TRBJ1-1	CASSKGYNTEAFF	TGTGCTAGCAGCAAAGGGTATAACACTGAAGCTTTCTTT
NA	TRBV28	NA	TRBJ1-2	CASRMDYGYTF	TGTGCCAGCAGGATGGACTATGGCTACACCTTC
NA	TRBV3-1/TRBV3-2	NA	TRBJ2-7	CASSQEWGEQYF	TGTGCCAGCAGCCAAGAGTGGGGCGAGCAGTACTTC
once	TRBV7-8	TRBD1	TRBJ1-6	CASSLPGGNSPLHF	TGTGCCAGCAGCTTACCAGGGGGCAATTCACCCCTCCACTTT
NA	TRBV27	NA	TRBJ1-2	CASSIRTALGNYGYTF	TGTGCCAGCAGTATCCGGACAGCCCTGGGGAACTATGGCTACACCTTC
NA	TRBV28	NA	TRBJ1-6	CASSATLPTNSPLHF	TGTGCCAGCAGCGCGACTCTCCCTACTAATTCACCCCTCCACTTT
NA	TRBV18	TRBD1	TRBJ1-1	CASSPLTGREAFF	TGTGCCAGCTCACCCTTGACAGGGAGGGAAGCTTTCTTT
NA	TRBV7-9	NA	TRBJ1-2	CASSSLKYRPHYGYTF	TGTGCCAGCAGCAGTTTAAAGTACAGGCCCCACTATGGCTACACCTTC
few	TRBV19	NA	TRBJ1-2	CASSFGLNYGYTF	TGTGCCAGTAGCTTTGGACTCAACTATGGCTACACCTTC
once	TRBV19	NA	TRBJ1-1	CASSIDSPTEAFF	TGTGCCAGTAGTATAGACAGCCCCACTGAAGCTTTCTTT
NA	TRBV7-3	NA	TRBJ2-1	CASSPSRDGEQFF	TGTGCCAGCAGCCCGTCGCGGGATGGGGAGCAGTTCTTC
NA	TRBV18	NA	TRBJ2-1	CASSPPGGSQEQFF	TGTGCCAGCTCACCACCGGGGGGCTCACAAGAGCAGTTCTTC
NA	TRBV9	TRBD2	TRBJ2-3	CASAGGADTQYF	TGTGCCAGCGCGGGGGGAGCGGATACGCAGTATTTT
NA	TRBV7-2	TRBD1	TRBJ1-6	CASSPRQGMTYNSPLHF	TGTGCCAGCAGCCCCCGACAGGGTATGACCTATAATTCACCCCTCCACTTT
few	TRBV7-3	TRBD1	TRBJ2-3	CASSLGQGVGTQYF	TGTGCCAGCAGCTTAGGGCAGGGGGTGGGTACGCAGTATTTT
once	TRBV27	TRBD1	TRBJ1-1	CASSLGQGPEAFF	TGTGCCAGCAGTTTGGGACAGGGCCCTGAAGCTTTCTTT
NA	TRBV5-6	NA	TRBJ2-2	CASSLVAGRAYTGELFF	TGTGCCAGCAGCTTGGTGGCAGGGCGAGCGTACACCGGGGAGCTGTTTTTT
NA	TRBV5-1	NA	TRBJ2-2	CASKEGGWTGELFF	TGCGCCAGCAAAGAGGGCGGATGGACCGGGGAGCTGTTTTTT
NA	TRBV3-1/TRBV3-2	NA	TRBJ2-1	CASSQGAAGRSYNEQFF	TGTGCCAGCAGCCAAGGGGCGGCGGGACGGTCCTACAATGAGCAGTTCTTC